The 30 T cell receptor beta chains reported below all come from one sample, sequenced in a study of CD8 T cell repertoires and HIV-1 epitope variants. Antigen specificity for these receptors is unknown. The table came from immunoSEQ multiplex PCR; TCRdb's copy has only in-frame clones and leaves some out. The sample holds roughly 1,900 clones, around 70% seen once. Sequencing input: cultured CD8+ T cells derived from PBMCs. The receptors derive from a male donor with HIV.

In its sample, this clone was seen once. The CDR3 loop reads CASSPELNTEAFF. For the CDR3, the DNA is TGCGCCAGCAGCCCCGAACTGAACACTGAAGCTTTCTTT. This chain connects TRBV4-1 to TRBJ1-1; D ambiguous. CDR1 and CDR2 (germline): MGHRA, YSYEKL. V lost 4 bases to trimming and J lost 0 bases, with 6 bases between them. The CDR3 sequence is 13 residues long.

This sequence joins TRBV27 and TRBJ2-7; possibly TRBD1 for D (8 bases). Germline values: CDR1 MNHEY, CDR2 SMNVEV (reference sequence). The CDR3 has 13 amino acids. V was trimmed by 6 bases and J by 2 bases, leaving 11 bases between them. The CDR3: CASRAGQAYEQYF. DNA of the CDR3: TGTGCCAGCAGAGCGGGACAGGCCTACGAGCAGTACTTC.

The chain employs TRBV5-6 and TRBJ2-5; 9 nucleotides agree with TRBD2. V shed 1 base and J 3 bases; nucleotides not matched to a gene: 7. The CDR3 is 16 residues long. Germline CDR1 is SGHDT and CDR2 is YYEEEE. CDR3 sequence reads: CASSLSLERGEETQYF. In nucleotides, the CDR3 is TGTGCCAGCAGCTTGAGTTTAGAGCGGGGGGAAGAGACCCAGTACTTC.

DNA of the CDR3: TGTGCCAGCAGCTTAGAGGCTAGCGGGAGAGGCCTGGACACCGGGGAGCTGTTTTTT. It yields the protein CASSLEASGRGLDTGELFF. The chain carries TRBV11-1 and TRBJ2-2, with 10 bases lining up with TRBD2. CDR3 length: 19 residues. Trimming cost V 1 base and J 3 bases; bases outside gene matches: 11. The germline gives CDR1 SGHAT, CDR2 FQDESV (reference sequence).

This chain joins TRBV11-2 and TRBJ1-2, with D possibly being TRBD1 (6 bases). The CDR3 is 15 residues long. CDR1 and CDR2 from the germline V gene are SGHAT and FQNNGV. V dropped 5 bases and J dropped 5 bases, with 18 bases sitting between them. Here the CDR3 reads CASSPPGVQTYGYTF. As DNA, the CDR3 is TGTGCCAGCAGCCCTCCAGGGGTTCAAACTTATGGCTACACCTTC.

The chain couples TRBV28 to TRBJ1-1; the D gene is possibly TRBD1 (6 bases). The CDR3 length is 13 residues. Germline V CDR1 and CDR2: MDHEN, SYDVKM. The ends were cut back, 7 bases at V and 4 bases at J, with 13 bases in the middle. The CDR3 bases are TGTGCCAGCATCTCCAGGGGATCCACTGAAGCTTTCTTT. Translating gives CASISRGSTEAFF.

The V gene is TRBV5-1, the J gene TRBJ2-7; 7 bases agree with TRBD1. Trimming cost V 1 base and J 5 bases; bases outside gene matches: 6. Per the germline V gene, CDR1 is SGHRS and CDR2 is YFSETQ. CDR3 length equals 14 residues. The CDR3: CASSLYQGDHEQYF. Written as DNA, the CDR3 is TGCGCCAGCAGCTTGTACCAGGGGGACCACGAGCAGTACTTC.

The chain carries TRBV19 and TRBJ1-1; D is unresolved. Trimming stripped 8 bases from V and 4 bases from J, with 14 bases between. The CDR3 has 13 amino acids. Germline CDR1 is LNHDA and CDR2 is SQIVND (reference sequence). The CDR3 region has the DNA TGTGCCAGTGCGTCGGGAGGGATCACTGAAGCTTTCTTT. Its protein product is CASASGGITEAFF. The full variable domain, rest sourced from reference TRBV19 and TRBJ1-1, is DGGITQSPKYLFRKEGQNVTLSCEQNLNHDAMYWYRQDPGQGLRLIYYSQIVNDFQKGDIAEGYSVSREKKESFPLTVTSAQKNPTAFYLCASASGGITEAFFGQGTRLTVV.

The V call is TRBV6-5, the J call TRBJ2-2; TRBD2 is a possible D gene (5 bases). The CDR3 is 16 residues long. CDR1 and CDR2 (germline): MNHEY, SVGAGI. The V end was cut by 4 bases, the J end by 0 bases, with 12 bases between. CDR3 protein: CASSSERQANTGELFF. CDR3 bases: TGTGCCAGCAGTTCCGAGCGGCAAGCGAACACCGGGGAGCTGTTTTTT.

The chain links TRBV6-5 to TRBJ2-1, with TRBD1 matching over 9 bases. This CDR3 spans 13 amino acids. Trimming at V came to 4 bases and at J to 5 bases, leaving 0 bases not matched to a gene. The germline V gene encodes CDR1 MNHEY and CDR2 SVGAGI. CDR3 sequence reads: CASSWDRDNEQFF. As DNA, the CDR3 is TGTGCCAGCAGTTGGGACAGGGACAATGAGCAGTTCTTC.

The chain uses TRBV28 and TRBJ1-2; D uncertain. CDR3 length: 14 amino acids. CDR1 MDHEN and CDR2 SYDVKM come from the germline V gene. Trimming shortened V by 1 base and J by 3 bases, and 9 bases separated the two germline ends. CDR3 nucleotides: TGTGCCAGCAGTTTATTGGAGGGAGACTATGGCTACACCTTC. Its translation is CASSLLEGDYGYTF.

This rearrangement joins TRBV19 to TRBJ1-1, with D tentatively TRBD1 (6 bases). The CDR3 contains 14 residues. V lost 3 bases and J lost 1, with 9 bases in between. In germline, CDR1 is LNHDA, CDR2 SQIVND (reference sequence). DNA of the CDR3: TGTGCCAGTAGTATTACAGGGACGAACACTGAAGCTTTCTTT. Its translation: CASSITGTNTEAFF.

This clone has just one count. The chain employs TRBV14 and TRBJ2-7; tentatively, D is TRBD1 (5 bases). The V gene lost 1 base and the J gene lost 2 bases, with 9 bases spanning the gap. The CDR3 length is 14 residues. Germline CDR1 and CDR2: SGHDN and FVKESK. The CDR3: CASSQADRPYEQYF. As DNA, the CDR3 is TGTGCCAGCAGCCAAGCCGACAGACCCTACGAGCAGTACTTC.

By frequency in the sample, this clone is hyperexpanded. The V call is TRBV15, the J call TRBJ1-2; the D gene is possibly TRBD1 (5 bases). CDR3 length: 16 residues. V was pared by 0 bases and J by 4 bases, with 15 bases between. Germline CDR1 and CDR2: LNHNV and YYDKDF (reference sequence). The CDR3 loop is CATSRDRGTQVYGYTF. CDR3 nucleotide sequence: TGTGCCACCAGCAGAGATCGGGGGACCCAGGTCTATGGCTACACCTTC.

This chain uses TRBV27 with TRBJ2-5, with D perhaps TRBD2 (5 bases). The V gene's germline CDR1 is MNHEY and CDR2 SMNVEV (reference sequence). The ends were cut back, 6 bases at V and 2 bases at J, with 16 bases in the middle. This CDR3 spans 15 amino acids. The CDR3 here is CASSSAGIDQETQYF. The CDR3 nucleotides read TGTGCCAGCAGCTCCGCCGGGATAGATCAAGAGACCCAGTACTTC.

The V call is TRBV18, the J call TRBJ2-7; possible D gene TRBD1, 8 bases. The CDR3 is made up of 12 amino acids. The germline V gene encodes CDR1 KGHSH and CDR2 LQKENI. Trimming cost V 6 bases and J 5 bases, with 11 bases left between them. CDR3 sequence: CASSTGGDEQYF. The DNA of the CDR3 is TGTGCCAGCTCTACAGGGGGGGACGAGCAGTACTTC.

This sequence joins TRBV27 and TRBJ2-2, with 9 bases fitting TRBD2. The trim removed 6 bases at V and 5 bases at J, leaving 7 bases unmatched. The germline CDR1 and CDR2 sequences are MNHEY and SMNVEV (reference sequence). The CDR3 spans 15 residues. For the CDR3, the DNA is TGTGCCAGCAGCGACAAAGCGGGGGGAACCGGGGAGCTGTTTTTT. It specifies CASSDKAGGTGELFF.

This chain links TRBV30 with TRBJ1-1, with D uncertain. This CDR3 comprises 12 residues. Germline loops: CDR1 GTSNPN, CDR2 SVGIG (reference sequence). Trimming pared 4 bases from V and 6 bases from J, leaving 12 bases between. This CDR3 reads CAWNRDGAEAFF. CDR3 nucleotide sequence: TGTGCCTGGAACCGGGATGGGGCTGAAGCTTTCTTT.

J is TRBJ2-1 and V is TRBV28; D not resolved. CDR1 is MDHEN and CDR2 is SYDVKM in the germline V gene. V gave up 6 bases and J gave up 8 bases, with 14 bases separating them. The CDR3 has 13 amino acids. The CDR3 spells CASSQLPGDEQFF. Written as DNA, the CDR3 is TGTGCCAGCAGCCAGCTACCTGGGGATGAGCAGTTCTTC.

This clone was seen a handful of times. CDR3 sequence (DNA): TGTGCCAGCAGCTTAGATTGGCAGGGAAGGACTGAAGCTTTCTTT. This translates into CASSLDWQGRTEAFF. This chain links TRBV11-2 with TRBJ1-1; D is perhaps TRBD1 (5 bases). The CDR3 loop spans 15 amino acids. Germline V gene sequence: CDR1 SGHAT, CDR2 FQNNGV. V was clipped by 0 bases and J by 5 bases, with 13 bases between them.

This clone was detected a few times. CDR3 in DNA: TGTGCCTGGAGTGAAGATAGGGGTCAGCCCCAGCATTTT. Its protein product is CAWSEDRGQPQHF. This chain connects TRBV30 to TRBJ1-5, with a weak D call TRBD1 (5 bases). With 1 base removed from V and 6 bases from J, the gap between germline ends came to 10 bases. Germline lookup yields CDR1 GTSNPN and CDR2 SVGIG (reference sequence). This CDR3 region has 13 residues.

This clone has more than one count but fewer than ten. The rearrangement uses TRBV7-9 and TRBJ2-7; tentative D call: TRBD2 (6 bases). This CDR3 has 15 residues. Trimming took off 1 base at V and 7 bases at J, with 17 bases between the two ends. Looked up from germline, CDR1 is SEHNR and CDR2 is FQNEAQ (reference sequence). The CDR3 here is CASSLDGGKMQEQYF. CDR3 bases: TGTGCCAGCAGCTTAGATGGCGGGAAAATGCAAGAGCAGTACTTC.

The chain combines TRBV28 with TRBJ2-7; 8 bases are a match to TRBD2. The CDR3 consists of 16 residues. V gave up 1 base and J gave up 6 bases; unmatched junction bases: 11. Germline V CDR1 and CDR2: MDHEN, SYDVKM. The CDR3 region has the DNA TGTGCCAGCAGTTTATCGCTGACTCCGGGAGGGGGCGAGCAGTACTTC. Amino acids: CASSLSLTPGGGEQYF.

The chain has TRBV4-2 and TRBJ1-6; weak D call: TRBD1 (6 bases). Trimming removed 0 bases at V and 8 bases at J, with 11 bases between. This CDR3 is built from 15 residues. The germline CDR1 and CDR2 sequences are LGHNA and YNFKEQ. The CDR3 nucleotides are TGTGCCAGCAGCCAAGATTTAGGACAGTATTCACCCCTCCACTTT. The encoded protein is CASSQDLGQYSPLHF.

The chain combines TRBV7-6 with TRBJ2-1, with TRBD1 matching 10 bases. Germline-derived CDR1 and CDR2 are SGHVS and FNYEAQ. The CDR3 loop spans 14 amino acids. V was pared by 3 bases and J by 8 bases, with 4 bases of the junction left unmatched. The CDR3 spells CASSFGTGVDEQFF. The CDR3 coding sequence is TGTGCCAGCAGCTTTGGGACAGGGGTCGATGAGCAGTTCTTC.

V and J are TRBV5-6 and TRBJ2-7, with D perhaps TRBD2 (6 bases). The V gene lost 4 bases and the J gene lost 7 bases, with 9 bases spanning the gap. This CDR3 is 11 amino acids long. The V gene's germline CDR1 is SGHDT and CDR2 YYEEEE. CDR3 nucleotide sequence: TGTGCCAGCAGCCTGGGGGGTGAGCAGTACTTC. Encoded protein: CASSLGGEQYF.

This clone was recorded a few times. V gene TRBV10-2 combines with J gene TRBJ2-3; weak D call: TRBD1 (5 bases). Trimming stripped 2 bases from V and 2 bases from J, with 11 bases between. This CDR3 has 15 residues. Germline CDR1 reads WSHSY; CDR2 reads SAAADI. The CDR3 spells CASSEAAGLTDTQYF. The CDR3 DNA follows: TGCGCCAGCAGTGAGGCGGCAGGGCTCACAGATACGCAGTATTTT.

The chain carries TRBV6-5 and TRBJ2-3, with D maybe TRBD2 (6 bases). Looked up from germline, CDR1 is MNHEY and CDR2 is SVGAGI. The CDR3 has 15 residues. Trimming cost V 0 bases and J 3 bases, with 10 bases left between them. CDR3 amino acids: CASSYSTGETDTQYF. CDR3 nucleotides: TGTGCCAGCAGTTACTCGACGGGGGAAACAGATACGCAGTATTTT.

The chain links TRBV6-5 to TRBJ2-2; 10 bases agree with TRBD1. The CDR3 totals 15 residues. V lost 4 bases and J lost 7; bases outside the gene matches: 6. Germline V lookup: CDR1 MNHEY, CDR2 SVGAGI. This CDR3 reads CASSLTGGRSGELFF. CDR3 nucleotides: TGTGCCAGCAGTTTGACAGGGGGCAGGAGCGGGGAGCTGTTTTTT.

CDR3 sequence: CASSYSPSGGRNEQFF. For the CDR3, the DNA is TGTGCCAGCAGTTACTCGCCTAGCGGGGGACGCAATGAGCAGTTCTTC. The chain recombines TRBV6-5 with TRBJ2-1, with TRBD2 identical over 10 bases. The V and J ends lost 0 bases and 6 bases, in that order; junction bases with no gene match: 5. Looked up from germline, CDR1 is MNHEY and CDR2 is SVGAGI. The CDR3 is 16 residues long.